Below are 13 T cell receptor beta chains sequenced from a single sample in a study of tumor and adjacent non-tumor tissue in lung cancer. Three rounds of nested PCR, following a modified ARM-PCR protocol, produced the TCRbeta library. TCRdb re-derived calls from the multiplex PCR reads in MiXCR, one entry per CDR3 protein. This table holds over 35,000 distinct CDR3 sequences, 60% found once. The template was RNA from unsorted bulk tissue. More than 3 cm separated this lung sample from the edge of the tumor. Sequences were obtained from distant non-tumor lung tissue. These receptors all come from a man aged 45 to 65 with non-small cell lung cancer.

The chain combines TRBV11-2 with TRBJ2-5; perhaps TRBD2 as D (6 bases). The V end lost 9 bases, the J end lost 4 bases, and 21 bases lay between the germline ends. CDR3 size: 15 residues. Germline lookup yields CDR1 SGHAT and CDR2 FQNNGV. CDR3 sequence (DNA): TGTGCCAGTAGTCCCACCTGGGGGGTAGCAGAGACCCAGTACTTC. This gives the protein CASSPTWGVAETQYF.

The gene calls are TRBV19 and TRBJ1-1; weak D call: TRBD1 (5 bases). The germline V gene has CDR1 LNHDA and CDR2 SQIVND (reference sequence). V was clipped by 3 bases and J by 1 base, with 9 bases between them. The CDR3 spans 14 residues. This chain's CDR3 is CASSMPGTNTEAFF. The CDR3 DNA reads TGTGCCAGTAGTATGCCGGGGACGAACACTGAAGCTTTCTTT.

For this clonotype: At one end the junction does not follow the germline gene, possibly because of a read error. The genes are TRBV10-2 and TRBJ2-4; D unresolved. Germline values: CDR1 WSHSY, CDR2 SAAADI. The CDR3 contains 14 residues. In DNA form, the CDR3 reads TGCGCCAGCAGTGAGGGTGTCGTCAAAAACATTCAGTATTTC. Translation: CASSEGVVKNIQYF.

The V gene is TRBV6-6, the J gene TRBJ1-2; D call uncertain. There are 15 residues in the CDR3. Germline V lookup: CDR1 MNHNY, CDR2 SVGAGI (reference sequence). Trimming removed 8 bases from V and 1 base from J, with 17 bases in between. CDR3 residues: CASGQLVEGNYGYTF. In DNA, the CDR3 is TGTGCCAGCGGTCAACTCGTGGAGGGTAACTATGGCTACACCTTC.

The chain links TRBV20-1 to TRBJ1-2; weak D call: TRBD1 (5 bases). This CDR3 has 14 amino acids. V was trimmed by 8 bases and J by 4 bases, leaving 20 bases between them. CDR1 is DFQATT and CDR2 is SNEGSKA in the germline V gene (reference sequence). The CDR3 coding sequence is TGCAGTACCACGATGGGGGTTGGGGGCTATGGCTACACCTTC. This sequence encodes CSTTMGVGGYGYTF.

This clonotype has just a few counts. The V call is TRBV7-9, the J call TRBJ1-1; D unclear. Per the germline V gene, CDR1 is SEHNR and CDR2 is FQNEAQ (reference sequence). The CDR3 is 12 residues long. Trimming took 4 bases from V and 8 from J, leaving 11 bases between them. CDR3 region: CASSSALGEAFF. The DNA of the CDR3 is TGTGCCAGCAGCTCCGCCCTTGGGGAAGCTTTCTTT.

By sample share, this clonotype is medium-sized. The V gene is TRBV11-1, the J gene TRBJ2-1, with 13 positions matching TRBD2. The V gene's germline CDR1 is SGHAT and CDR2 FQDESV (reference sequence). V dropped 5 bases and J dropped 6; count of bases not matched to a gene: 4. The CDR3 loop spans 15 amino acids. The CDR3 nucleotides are TGTGCCAGCAGCCTCGGGACTAGCGGGGCCAATGAGCAGTTCTTC. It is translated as CASSLGTSGANEQFF.

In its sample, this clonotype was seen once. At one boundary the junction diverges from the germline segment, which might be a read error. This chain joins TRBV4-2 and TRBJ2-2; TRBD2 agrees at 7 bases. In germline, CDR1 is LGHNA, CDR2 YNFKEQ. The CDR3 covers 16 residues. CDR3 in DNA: TGTGCCTGCGGAACATCGGGAGGACCAAACACCGGGGAGATGTTTTTT. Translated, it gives CACGTSGGPNTGEMFF.

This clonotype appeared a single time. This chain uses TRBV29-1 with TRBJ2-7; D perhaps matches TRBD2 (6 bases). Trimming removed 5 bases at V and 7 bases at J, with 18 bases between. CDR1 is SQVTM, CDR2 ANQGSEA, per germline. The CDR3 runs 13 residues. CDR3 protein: CSVTMGGSKEQYF. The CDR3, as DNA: TGCAGCGTTACCATGGGGGGTTCGAAAGAGCAGTACTTC.

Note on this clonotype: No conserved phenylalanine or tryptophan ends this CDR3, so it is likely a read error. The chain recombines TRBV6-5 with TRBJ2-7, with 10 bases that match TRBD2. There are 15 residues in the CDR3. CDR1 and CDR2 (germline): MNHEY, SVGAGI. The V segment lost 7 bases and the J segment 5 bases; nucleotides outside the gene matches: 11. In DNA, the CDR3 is TGTGCCAGCATCCCACGGACTAGCGGTATGGACGAGCAGTACTTG. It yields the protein CASIPRTSGMDEQYL.

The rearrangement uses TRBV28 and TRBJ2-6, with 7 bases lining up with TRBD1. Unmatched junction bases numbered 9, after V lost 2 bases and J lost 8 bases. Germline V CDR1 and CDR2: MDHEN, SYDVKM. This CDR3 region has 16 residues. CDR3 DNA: TGTGCCAGCAGTTTAGGACAGGTCTCTCGGTCCAACGTCCTGACTTTC. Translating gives CASSLGQVSRSNVLTF. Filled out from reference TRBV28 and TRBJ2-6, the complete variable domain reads DVKVTQSSRYLVKRTGEKVFLECVQDMDHENMFWYRQDPGLGLRLIYFSYDVKMKEKGDIPEGYSVSREKKERFSLILESASTNQTSMYLCASSLGQVSRSNVLTFGAGSRLTVL.

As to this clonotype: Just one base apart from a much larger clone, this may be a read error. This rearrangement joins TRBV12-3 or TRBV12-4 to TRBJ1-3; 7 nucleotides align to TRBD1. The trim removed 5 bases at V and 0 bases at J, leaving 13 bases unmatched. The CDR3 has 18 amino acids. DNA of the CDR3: TGTGCCAGCAGTCCCGAGGCGACAGGGTCGGGCTCTGGAAACACCATATATTTT. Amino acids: CASSPEATGSGSGNTIYF.

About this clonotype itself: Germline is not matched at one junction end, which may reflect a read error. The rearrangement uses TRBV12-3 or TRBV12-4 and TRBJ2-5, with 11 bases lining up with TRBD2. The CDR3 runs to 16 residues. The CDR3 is CASSLLAGGSGETQYF. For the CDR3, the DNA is TGTGCGAGCAGTCTCTTAGCGGGAGGGTCAGGAGAGACCCAGTACTTC.